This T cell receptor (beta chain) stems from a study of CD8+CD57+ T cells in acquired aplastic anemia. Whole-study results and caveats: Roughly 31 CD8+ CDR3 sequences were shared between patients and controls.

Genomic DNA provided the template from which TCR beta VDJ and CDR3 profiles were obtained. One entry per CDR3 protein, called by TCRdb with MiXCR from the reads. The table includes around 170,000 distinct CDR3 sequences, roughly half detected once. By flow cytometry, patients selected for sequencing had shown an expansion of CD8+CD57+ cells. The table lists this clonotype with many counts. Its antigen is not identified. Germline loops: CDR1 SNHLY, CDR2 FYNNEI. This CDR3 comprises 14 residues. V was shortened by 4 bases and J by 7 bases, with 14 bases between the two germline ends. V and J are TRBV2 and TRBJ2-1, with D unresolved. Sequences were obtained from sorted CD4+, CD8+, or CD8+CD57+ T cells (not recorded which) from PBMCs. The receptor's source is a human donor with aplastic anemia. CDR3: CASSGEVGTNEQFF. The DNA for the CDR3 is TGTGCCAGCAGTGGTGAGGTCGGTACAAATGAGCAGTTCTTC.